The subject of this entry is one TCR beta chain. Authors' data handling: It was from reference gene primer amplification that nucleated cell counts were estimated. Clones were sequenced by immunoSEQ multiplex PCR, and TCRdb holds only the in-frame ones, with some missing. Clonal size and the V and J genes are those of that table, whereas D and trimming came from the DNA. Of some 490,000 clones in the sample, around 85% were seen once. The sample comes from a study of blood T cell repertoires in COVID-19. Study summary: COVID-19 samples from acute and convalescent phases originated in the United States, Italy and Spain. T cells, B-cell-depleted T cells, or PBMCs provided the cDNA or gDNA that served as material.

In germline, CDR1 is MNHEY, CDR2 SMNVEV (reference sequence). The CDR3 totals 16 residues. V dropped 8 bases and J dropped 5 bases, with 24 bases sitting between them. The sample comprised peripheral blood. V and J are TRBV27 and TRBJ1-1; TRBD1 might be the D (6 bases). The sequence came from a human donor in a cohort sampled during active COVID-19. CDR3 nucleotide sequence: TGTGCCAGCTCAACCGGGACACTCATTCAGGGGACTGAAGCTTTCTTT. Translating gives CASSTGTLIQGTEAFF.